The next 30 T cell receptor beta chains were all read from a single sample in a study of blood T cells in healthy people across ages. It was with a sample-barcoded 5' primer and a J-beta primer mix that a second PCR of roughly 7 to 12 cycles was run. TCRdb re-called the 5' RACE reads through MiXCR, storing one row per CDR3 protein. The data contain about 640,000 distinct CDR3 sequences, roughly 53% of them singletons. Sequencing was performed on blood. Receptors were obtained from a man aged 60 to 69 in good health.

CDR3 coding DNA: TGTGCCAGCAGTTTAGCTGGCGACAGGGGAATGACCCAGCATTTT. As protein: CASSLAGDRGMTQHF. The rearrangement joins TRBV12-3 or TRBV12-4 to TRBJ1-5; TRBD1 matches at 8 bases. With V trimmed by 0 bases and J by 11 bases, 9 bases remained unmatched. This CDR3 is built from 15 residues.

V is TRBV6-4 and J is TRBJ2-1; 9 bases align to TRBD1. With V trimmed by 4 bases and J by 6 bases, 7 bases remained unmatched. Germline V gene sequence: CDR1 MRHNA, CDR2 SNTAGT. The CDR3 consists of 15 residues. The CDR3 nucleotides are TGTGCCAGCAGTGTTGCACAGGGGGCATTCAATGAGCAGTTCTTC. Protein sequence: CASSVAQGAFNEQFF.

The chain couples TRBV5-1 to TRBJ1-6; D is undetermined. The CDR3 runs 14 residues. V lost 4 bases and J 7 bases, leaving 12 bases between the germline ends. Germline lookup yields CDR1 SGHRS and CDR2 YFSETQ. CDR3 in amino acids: CASSSGVINSPLHF. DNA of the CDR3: TGCGCCAGCAGCAGTGGGGTAATAAATTCACCCCTCCACTTT. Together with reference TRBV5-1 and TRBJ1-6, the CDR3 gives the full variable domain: KAGVTQTPRYLIKTRGQQVTLSCSPISGHRSVSWYQQTPGQGLQFLFEYFSETQRNKGNFPGRFSGRQFSNSRSEMNVSTLELGDSALYLCASSSGVINSPLHFGNGTRLTVT.

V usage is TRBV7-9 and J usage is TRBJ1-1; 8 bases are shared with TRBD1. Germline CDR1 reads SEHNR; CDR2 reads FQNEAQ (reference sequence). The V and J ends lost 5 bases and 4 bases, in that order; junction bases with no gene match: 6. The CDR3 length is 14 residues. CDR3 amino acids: CASSPGQGITEAFF. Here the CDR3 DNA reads TGTGCCAGCAGCCCCGGACAGGGAATCACTGAAGCTTTCTTT. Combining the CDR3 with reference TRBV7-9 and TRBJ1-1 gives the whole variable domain DTGVSQNPRHKITKRGQNVTFRCDPISEHNRLYWYRQTLGQGPEFLTYFQNEAQLEKSRLLSDRFSAERPKGSFSTLEIQRTEQGDSAMYLCASSPGQGITEAFFGQGTRLTVV.

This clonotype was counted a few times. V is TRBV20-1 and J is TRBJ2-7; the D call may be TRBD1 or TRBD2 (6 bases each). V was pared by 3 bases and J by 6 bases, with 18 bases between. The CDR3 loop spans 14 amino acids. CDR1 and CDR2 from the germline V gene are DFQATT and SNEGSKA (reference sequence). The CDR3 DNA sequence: TGCAGTGCTAGTTCCGGGGGCGATTCAAGCGAGCAGTACTTC. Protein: CSASSGGDSSEQYF.

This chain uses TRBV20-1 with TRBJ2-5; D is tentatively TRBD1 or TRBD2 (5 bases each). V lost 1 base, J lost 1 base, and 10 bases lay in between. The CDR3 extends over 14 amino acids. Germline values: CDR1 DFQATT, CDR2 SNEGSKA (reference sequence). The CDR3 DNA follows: TGCAGTGCTAGAGCTCGGGGCCTCCAAGAGACCCAGTACTTC. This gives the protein CSARARGLQETQYF.

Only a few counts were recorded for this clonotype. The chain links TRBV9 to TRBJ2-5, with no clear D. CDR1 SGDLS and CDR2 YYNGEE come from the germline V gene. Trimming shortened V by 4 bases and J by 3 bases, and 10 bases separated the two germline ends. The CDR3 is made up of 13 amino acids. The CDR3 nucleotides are TGTGCCAGCAGCCCCTTTCTTGAAGAGACCCAGTACTTC. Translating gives CASSPFLEETQYF.

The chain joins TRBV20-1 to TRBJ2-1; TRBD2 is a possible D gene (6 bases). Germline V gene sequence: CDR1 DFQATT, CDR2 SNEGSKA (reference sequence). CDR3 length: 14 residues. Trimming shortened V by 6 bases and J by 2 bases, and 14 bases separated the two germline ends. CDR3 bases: TGCAGTGCCCCTCGCGGGGCTACCTACAATGAGCAGTTCTTC. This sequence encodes CSAPRGATYNEQFF.

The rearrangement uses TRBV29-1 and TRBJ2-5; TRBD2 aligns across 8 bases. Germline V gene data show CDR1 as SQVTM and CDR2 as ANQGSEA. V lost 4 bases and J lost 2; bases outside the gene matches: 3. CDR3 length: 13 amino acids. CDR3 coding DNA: TGCAGCGTTGCCCCTAGCGGGCAAGAGACCCAGTACTTC. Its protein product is CSVAPSGQETQYF.

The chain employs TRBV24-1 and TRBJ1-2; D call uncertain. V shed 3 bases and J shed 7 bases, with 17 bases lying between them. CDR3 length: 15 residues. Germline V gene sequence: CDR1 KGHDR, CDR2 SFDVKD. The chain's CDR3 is CATSDRTRRMGGYTF. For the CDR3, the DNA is TGTGCCACCAGTGATCGCACCCGGAGGATGGGTGGCTACACCTTC.

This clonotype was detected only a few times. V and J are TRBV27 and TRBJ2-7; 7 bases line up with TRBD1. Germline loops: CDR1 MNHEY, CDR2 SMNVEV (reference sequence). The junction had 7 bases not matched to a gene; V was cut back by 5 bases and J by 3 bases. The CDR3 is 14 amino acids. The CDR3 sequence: CASSPRQGRYEQYF. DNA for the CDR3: TGTGCCAGCAGTCCCCGACAGGGCCGCTACGAGCAGTACTTC.

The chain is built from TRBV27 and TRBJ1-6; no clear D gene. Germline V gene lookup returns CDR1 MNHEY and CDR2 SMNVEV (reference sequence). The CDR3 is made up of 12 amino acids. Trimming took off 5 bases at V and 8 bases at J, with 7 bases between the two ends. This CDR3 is CASSNGDSPLHF. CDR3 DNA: TGTGCCAGCAGTAATGGTGATTCACCCCTCCACTTT.

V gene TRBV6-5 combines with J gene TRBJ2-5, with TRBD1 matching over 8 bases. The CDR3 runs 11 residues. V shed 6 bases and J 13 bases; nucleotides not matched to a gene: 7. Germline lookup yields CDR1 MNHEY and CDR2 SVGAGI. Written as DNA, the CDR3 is TGTGCCAGCAGCCCAGGGGGCAGGGTGTACTTC. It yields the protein CASSPGGRVYF.

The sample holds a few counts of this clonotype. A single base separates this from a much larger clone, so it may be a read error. This CDR3 is CASSFRVGADTEYF. The DNA of the CDR3 is TGTGCCAGCAGTTTTAGAGTGGGAGCAGATACGGAGTATTTT. The genes are TRBV12-3 or TRBV12-4 and TRBJ2-3; D perhaps matches TRBD2 (5 bases). This CDR3 comprises 14 residues.

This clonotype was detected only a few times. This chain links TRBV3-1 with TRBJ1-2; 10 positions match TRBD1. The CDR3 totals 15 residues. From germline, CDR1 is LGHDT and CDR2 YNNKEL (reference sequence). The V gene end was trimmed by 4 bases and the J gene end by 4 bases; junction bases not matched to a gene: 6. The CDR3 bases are TGTGCCAGCAGCCCCAGACAGGGGGCGCCCTATGGCTACACCTTC. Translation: CASSPRQGAPYGYTF.

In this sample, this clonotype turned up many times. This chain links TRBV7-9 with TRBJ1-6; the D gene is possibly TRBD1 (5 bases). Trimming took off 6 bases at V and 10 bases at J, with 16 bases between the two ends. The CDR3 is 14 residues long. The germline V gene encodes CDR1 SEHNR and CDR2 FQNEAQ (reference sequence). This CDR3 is CASSKPSRDSPLHF. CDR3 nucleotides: TGTGCCAGCAGTAAACCTTCAAGGGACTCACCCCTCCACTTT.

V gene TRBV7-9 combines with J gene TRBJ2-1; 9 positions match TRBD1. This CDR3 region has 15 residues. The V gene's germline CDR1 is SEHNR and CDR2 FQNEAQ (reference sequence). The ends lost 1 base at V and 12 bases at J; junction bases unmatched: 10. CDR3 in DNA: TGTGCCAGCAGCTTAGGGGACAGGGTAGCCCACCGGCAGTTCTTC. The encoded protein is CASSLGDRVAHRQFF.

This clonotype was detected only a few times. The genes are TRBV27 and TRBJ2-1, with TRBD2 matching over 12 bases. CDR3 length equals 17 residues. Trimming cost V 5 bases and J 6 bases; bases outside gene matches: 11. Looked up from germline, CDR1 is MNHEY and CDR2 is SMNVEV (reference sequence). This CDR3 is CASSPTSGGTLRNEQFF. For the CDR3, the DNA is TGTGCCAGCAGTCCCACTAGCGGGGGGACCCTTCGCAATGAGCAGTTCTTC.

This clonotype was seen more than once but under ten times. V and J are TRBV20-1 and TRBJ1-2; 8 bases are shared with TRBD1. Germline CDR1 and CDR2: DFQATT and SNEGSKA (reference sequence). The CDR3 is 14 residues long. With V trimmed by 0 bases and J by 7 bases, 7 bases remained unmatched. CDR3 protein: CSARDSRGRGGYTF. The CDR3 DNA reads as TGCAGTGCTAGAGATTCCAGGGGGCGCGGTGGCTACACCTTC.

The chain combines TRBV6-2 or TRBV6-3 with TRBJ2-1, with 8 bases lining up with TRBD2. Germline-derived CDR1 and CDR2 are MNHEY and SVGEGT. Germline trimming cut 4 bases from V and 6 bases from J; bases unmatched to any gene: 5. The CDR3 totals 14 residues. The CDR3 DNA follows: TGTGCCAGCAGTTCCGGGGGGGGATCCAATGAGCAGTTCTTC. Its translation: CASSSGGGSNEQFF.

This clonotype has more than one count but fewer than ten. The CDR3 coding sequence is TGTGCCAGCAGTGAATTGCTGGGCCCCTACGAGCAGTACTTC. Protein sequence: CASSELLGPYEQYF. The chain carries TRBV2 and TRBJ2-7; D not certain. With 2 bases removed from V and 2 bases from J, the gap between germline ends came to 10 bases. The CDR3 length is 14 residues. Germline assignment: CDR1 SNHLY and CDR2 FYNNEI. Variable domain in full (rest from reference TRBV2 and TRBJ2-7): EPEVTQTPSHQVTQMGQEVILRCVPISNHLYFYWYRQILGQKVEFLVSFYNNEISEKSEIFDDQFSVERPDGSNFTLKIRSTKLEDSAMYFCASSELLGPYEQYFGPGTRLTVT.

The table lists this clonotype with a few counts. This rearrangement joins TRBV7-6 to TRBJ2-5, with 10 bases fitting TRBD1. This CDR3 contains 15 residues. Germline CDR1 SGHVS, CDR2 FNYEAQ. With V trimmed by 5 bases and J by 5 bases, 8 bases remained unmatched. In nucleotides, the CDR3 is TGTGCCAGCAGCCCCGGACAGGGGGTGAGGGAGACCCAGTACTTC. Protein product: CASSPGQGVRETQYF.

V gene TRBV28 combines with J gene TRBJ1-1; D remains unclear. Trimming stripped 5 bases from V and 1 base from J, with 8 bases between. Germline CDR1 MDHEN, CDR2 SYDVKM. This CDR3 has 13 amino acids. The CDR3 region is CASSVRGNTEAFF. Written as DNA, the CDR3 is TGTGCCAGCAGTGTGCGTGGGAACACTGAAGCTTTCTTT. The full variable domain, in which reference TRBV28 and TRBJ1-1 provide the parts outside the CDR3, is DVKVTQSSRYLVKRTGEKVFLECVQDMDHENMFWYRQDPGLGLRLIYFSYDVKMKEKGDIPEGYSVSREKKERFSLILESASTNQTSMYLCASSVRGNTEAFFGQGTRLTVV.

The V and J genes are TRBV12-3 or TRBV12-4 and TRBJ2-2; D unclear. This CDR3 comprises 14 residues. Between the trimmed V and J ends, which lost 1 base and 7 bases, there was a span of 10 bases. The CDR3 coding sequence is TGTGCCAGCAGTTTAGGGCAGGTCGGCGGGGAGCTGTTTTTT. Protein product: CASSLGQVGGELFF.

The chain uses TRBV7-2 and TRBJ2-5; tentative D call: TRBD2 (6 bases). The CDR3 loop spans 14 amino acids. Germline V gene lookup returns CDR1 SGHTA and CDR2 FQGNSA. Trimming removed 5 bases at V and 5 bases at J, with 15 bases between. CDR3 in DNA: TGTGCCAGCAGCCTAAGACTAGAAGGGGAGACCCAGTACTTC. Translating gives CASSLRLEGETQYF.

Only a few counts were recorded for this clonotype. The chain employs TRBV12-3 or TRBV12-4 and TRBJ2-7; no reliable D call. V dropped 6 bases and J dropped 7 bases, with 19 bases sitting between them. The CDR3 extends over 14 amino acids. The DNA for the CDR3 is TGTGCCAGCAGCCCTGGCTACTCCTCTCGGGAGCAGTACTTC. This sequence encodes CASSPGYSSREQYF.

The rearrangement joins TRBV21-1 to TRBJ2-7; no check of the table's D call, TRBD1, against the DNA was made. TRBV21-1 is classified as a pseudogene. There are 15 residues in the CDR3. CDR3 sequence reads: CASSKHRTGSYEQYF. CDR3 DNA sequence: TGTGCCAGCAGCAAACATCGGACAGGGTCCTACGAGCAGTACTTC.

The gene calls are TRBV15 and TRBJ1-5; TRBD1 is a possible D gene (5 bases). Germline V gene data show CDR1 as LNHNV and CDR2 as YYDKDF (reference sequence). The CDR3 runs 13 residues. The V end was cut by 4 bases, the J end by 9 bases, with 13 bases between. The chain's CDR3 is CATSTQAGRPQHF. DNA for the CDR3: TGTGCCACCAGCACACAGGCTGGGAGGCCCCAGCATTTT.

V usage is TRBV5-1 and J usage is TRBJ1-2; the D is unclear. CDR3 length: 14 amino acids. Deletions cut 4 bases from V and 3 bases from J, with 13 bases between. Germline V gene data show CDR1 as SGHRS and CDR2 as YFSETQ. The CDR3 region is CASSNEPGYYGYTF. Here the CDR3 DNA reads TGCGCCAGCAGCAATGAGCCCGGGTACTATGGCTACACCTTC. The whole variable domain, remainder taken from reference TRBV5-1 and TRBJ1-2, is KAGVTQTPRYLIKTRGQQVTLSCSPISGHRSVSWYQQTPGQGLQFLFEYFSETQRNKGNFPGRFSGRQFSNSRSEMNVSTLELGDSALYLCASSNEPGYYGYTFGSGTRLTVV.

CDR3 region: CASSLAGSPYNEQFF. The CDR3 bases are TGTGCCAGCAGCTTAGCAGGAAGCCCCTACAATGAGCAGTTCTTC. The chain combines TRBV7-9 with TRBJ2-1, with unresolved D. CDR1 is SEHNR and CDR2 is FQNEAQ in the germline V gene (reference sequence). CDR3 length: 15 amino acids. V lost 0 bases to trimming and J lost 2 bases, with 8 bases between them.